A selection of T cell receptor beta chains follows, all from one sample in a study of T-cell reconstitution after alpha-beta-depleted transplantation in children. TCRdb re-called the PCR reads through MiXCR, storing one row per CDR3 protein. The sample carries a few hundred thousand distinct CDR3 sequences, around 15% recorded once. This sample comprised PBMCs, mostly from graft donor cells, obtained 360 days after TCRalphabeta/CD19-depleted stem cell transplant. These receptors came from a boy under three years old who had a stem cell transplant for Wiskott-Aldrich syndrome, so the T cells may come from the graft donor. CDR3s include the opening cysteine and the closing phenylalanine or tryptophan. D genes are given only for firm matches. Where a row states a size, it is once, few, many or the class of an expanded clone; other rows omit it.

j_call | clone_size | v_call | cdr3_length | d_call | cdr3_aa | cdr3_nt
TRBJ2-1 | - | TRBV11-3 | 18 | TRBD2 | CASSLGSRLAGRLNEQFF | TGTGCCAGCAGCTTAGGGTCTCGGCTAGCGGGACGCCTCAATGAGCAGTTCTTC
TRBJ2-5 | few | TRBV12-3/TRBV12-4 | 18 | TRBD1 | CASSLGQLILLYQETQYF | TGTGCCAGCAGCCTGGGACAGCTGATCCTATTGTACCAAGAGACCCAGTACTTC
TRBJ2-1 | few | TRBV2 | 13 | - | CASREDGYNEQFF | TGTGCCAGCAGGGAGGACGGATACAATGAGCAGTTCTTC
TRBJ2-7 | - | TRBV20-1 | 14 | - | CSARDFRLSTEQYF | TGCAGTGCTAGAGATTTCCGCTTGTCTACGGAGCAGTACTTC
TRBJ2-1 | few | TRBV5-1 | 18 | - | CASSSFLTTDSRYNEQFF | TGCGCCAGCAGCTCGTTTCTTACGACGGACTCCCGTTACAATGAGCAGTTCTTC
TRBJ1-2 | many | TRBV7-2 | 14 | TRBD1 | CASRHDREDYGYTF | TGTGCCAGCAGACATGACAGGGAGGACTATGGCTACACCTTC
TRBJ2-7 | - | TRBV7-8 | 15 | TRBD1 | CASSLHRGRGYEQYF | TGTGCCAGCAGCCTACACAGGGGACGTGGCTACGAGCAGTACTTC
TRBJ2-3 | - | TRBV15 | 17 | - | CATSRDYSQIYTDTQYF | TGTGCCACCAGCAGAGATTATTCACAGATATACACAGATACGCAGTATTTT
TRBJ1-6 | - | TRBV28 | 14 | TRBD1 | CASRQGTGYSPLHF | TGTGCCAGCAGACAAGGGACAGGGTATTCACCCCTCCACTTT
TRBJ2-7 | many | TRBV4-1 | 17 | - | CASSRLFMGPLTYEQYF | TGCGCCAGCAGCCGACTATTCATGGGCCCTTTAACCTACGAGCAGTACTTC
TRBJ2-1 | - | TRBV7-2 | 12 | - | CASSLALGEQFF | TGTGCCAGCAGCTTAGCGCTCGGTGAGCAGTTCTTC
TRBJ2-1 | once | TRBV5-5 | 14 | - | CASKDRQGYNEQFF | TGTGCCAGCAAAGACAGGCAGGGTTACAATGAGCAGTTCTTC
TRBJ2-5 | few | TRBV5-1 | 12 | - | CASSLQPETQYF | TGCGCCAGCAGCCTCCAACCGGAGACCCAGTACTTC
TRBJ2-7 | - | TRBV12-3/TRBV12-4 | 14 | - | CASKPLGSSYEQYF | TGTGCCAGCAAACCTTTGGGGTCGTCCTACGAGCAGTACTTC
TRBJ1-6 | - | TRBV20-1 | 15 | TRBD1 | CSARTGGSYNSPLHF | TGCAGTGCTAGGACAGGGGGCTCCTATAATTCACCCCTCCACTTT
TRBJ2-7 | few | TRBV7-9 | 14 | - | CASSFRSSFYEQYF | TGTGCCAGCAGCTTTCGGTCGAGCTTCTACGAGCAGTACTTC
TRBJ2-5 | - | TRBV5-1 | 17 | TRBD2 | CASSLPGTSESIGTQYF | TGCGCCAGCAGCTTGCCCGGGACTAGCGAGTCAATCGGGACCCAGTACTTC
TRBJ2-7 | many | TRBV24-1 | 13 | TRBD1 | CATSRTGYYEQYF | TGTGCCACCAGTCGGACAGGATACTACGAGCAGTACTTC
TRBJ2-5 | - | TRBV7-2 | 15 | - | CASSLGSAYQETQYF | TGTGCCAGCAGCTTAGGTTCAGCCTACCAAGAGACCCAGTACTTC
TRBJ2-7 | few | TRBV10-3 | 16 | - | CAISESSAQISYEQYF | TGTGCCATCAGTGAGTCGTCTGCCCAGATATCCTACGAGCAGTACTTC
TRBJ2-7 | - | TRBV21-1 | 16 | - | CASSILSGTHLYEQYF | TGTGCCAGCAGCATCCTCTCCGGGACACACCTTTACGAGCAGTACTTC
TRBJ1-6 | - | TRBV12-3/TRBV12-4 | 14 | - | CASQHNGVWSPLHF | TGTGCCAGCCAACACAACGGGGTTTGGTCACCCCTCCACTTT
TRBJ2-1 | - | TRBV14 | 15 | TRBD2 | CASRGVTSGNVEQFF | TGTGCCAGCAGGGGGGTGACTAGCGGGAATGTTGAGCAGTTCTTC
TRBJ2-1 | - | TRBV20-1 | 16 | TRBD2 | CSASEFGSGRHNEQFF | TGCAGTGCTAGCGAGTTTGGAAGCGGGAGGCACAATGAGCAGTTCTTC
TRBJ2-1 | - | TRBV6-5 | 16 | - | CASSYRDRTPYNEQFF | TGTGCCAGCAGTTACCGAGACAGGACCCCCTACAATGAGCAGTTCTTC
TRBJ2-7 | - | TRBV5-5 | 16 | TRBD2 | CASSPTRTSGAGEQYF | TGTGCCAGCAGCCCTACCCGGACTAGCGGAGCTGGCGAGCAGTACTTC
TRBJ2-7 | few | TRBV4-1 | 13 | TRBD1 | CASSQEQGNEQYF | TGCGCCAGCAGCCAGGAACAGGGGAACGAGCAGTACTTC
TRBJ2-5 | few | TRBV12-3/TRBV12-4 | 16 | - | CASSFWGWAGQETQYF | TGTGCCAGCAGTTTTTGGGGTTGGGCGGGCCAAGAGACCCAGTACTTC
TRBJ2-7 | few | TRBV20-1 | 15 | - | CSAENRLGRTYEQYF | TGCAGTGCTGAAAACCGACTAGGAAGGACCTACGAGCAGTACTTC
TRBJ2-1 | - | TRBV5-1 | 14 | - | CASSLVGVANEQFF | TGCGCCAGCAGCTTGGTGGGAGTAGCCAATGAGCAGTTCTTC
TRBJ2-7 | few | TRBV12-3/TRBV12-4 | 13 | TRBD1 | CASRRRQGYEQYF | TGTGCCAGCAGACGCAGACAGGGCTACGAGCAGTACTTC
TRBJ2-7 | - | TRBV7-9 | 16 | TRBD2 | CASSPSGSGRWYEQYF | TGTGCCAGCAGCCCTTCTGGTAGCGGGAGATGGTACGAGCAGTACTTC
TRBJ1-6 | - | TRBV5-5 | 18 | TRBD1 | CASSFTTGTGPSNSPLHF | TGTGCCAGCAGCTTCACCACCGGGACAGGGCCCTCCAATTCACCCCTCCACTTT
TRBJ2-2 | few | TRBV7-8 | 13 | - | CASSTQYTGELFF | TGTGCCAGCAGCACTCAATACACCGGGGAGCTGTTTTTT
TRBJ1-2 | - | TRBV10-3 | 14 | - | CAIRKEEFNYGYTF | TGTGCCATCAGAAAAGAAGAATTTAACTATGGCTACACCTTC
TRBJ2-1 | - | TRBV21-1 | 15 | - | CASRRPGTKYNEQFF | TGTGCCAGCAGACGGCCAGGGACCAAATACAATGAGCAGTTCTTC
TRBJ2-5 | - | TRBV7-9 | 15 | - | CASSFRQGWGETQYF | TGTGCCAGCAGCTTCCGTCAGGGATGGGGAGAGACCCAGTACTTC
TRBJ2-5 | few | TRBV24-1 | 14 | - | CATSDRAIKETQYF | TGTGCCACCAGTGATAGGGCAATTAAAGAGACCCAGTACTTC
TRBJ2-7 | many | TRBV4-1 | 14 | TRBD1 | CASSRGQGAYEQYF | TGTGCCAGCAGCCGAGGACAGGGGGCCTACGAGCAGTACTTC
TRBJ2-2 | - | TRBV2 | 15 | - | CASSDRISPTGELFF | TGTGCCAGCAGTGATAGAATATCCCCCACCGGGGAGCTGTTTTTT
TRBJ1-1 | few | TRBV20-1 | 15 | - | CSATAAGRLNTEAFF | TGCAGTGCTACCGCCGCGGGACGGCTGAACACTGAAGCTTTCTTT
TRBJ2-1 | - | TRBV5-1 | 15 | TRBD1 | CASRYRGNPYNEQFF | TGCGCCAGTAGATACAGGGGAAATCCCTACAATGAGCAGTTCTTC
TRBJ2-7 | few | TRBV20-1 | 14 | - | CSAYLTGAGYEQYF | TGCAGTGCTTACCTAACAGGAGCCGGATACGAGCAGTACTTC
TRBJ2-5 | - | TRBV28 | 16 | TRBD1 | CASSLGAQGIEETQYF | TGTGCCAGCAGTTTAGGGGCACAGGGGATCGAAGAGACCCAGTACTTC
TRBJ2-3 | - | TRBV18 | 16 | TRBD1 | CASSPDRTGGTDTQYF | TGTGCCAGCTCACCAGACCGGACAGGAGGCACAGATACGCAGTATTTT
TRBJ1-6 | few | TRBV6-2/TRBV6-3 | 18 | TRBD1 | CASSYPLEDRPSTSPLHF | TGTGCCAGCAGTTACCCACTCGAGGACAGGCCGAGCACGTCACCCCTCCACTTT
TRBJ1-5 | - | TRBV29-1 | 14 | - | CSVAAGTENQPQHF | TGCAGCGTTGCGGCCGGGACCGAAAATCAGCCCCAGCATTTT
TRBJ1-4 | - | TRBV15 | 14 | - | CATSRGGNGEKLFF | TGTGCCACCAGCAGAGGTGGGAACGGCGAAAAACTGTTTTTT
TRBJ2-2 | once | TRBV4-3 | 17 | TRBD2 | CASSQDLRLAGPGELFF | TGCGCCAGCAGCCAAGATCTAAGACTAGCGGGACCCGGGGAGCTGTTTTTT
TRBJ2-1 | - | TRBV13 | 14 | - | CASRDLRRRNEQFF | TGTGCCAGCAGAGACCTAAGGAGGCGGAATGAGCAGTTCTTC
TRBJ2-3 | few | TRBV5-1 | 14 | - | CASSTPGQSDTQYF | TGCGCCAGCAGCACACCTGGACAGTCGGATACGCAGTATTTT